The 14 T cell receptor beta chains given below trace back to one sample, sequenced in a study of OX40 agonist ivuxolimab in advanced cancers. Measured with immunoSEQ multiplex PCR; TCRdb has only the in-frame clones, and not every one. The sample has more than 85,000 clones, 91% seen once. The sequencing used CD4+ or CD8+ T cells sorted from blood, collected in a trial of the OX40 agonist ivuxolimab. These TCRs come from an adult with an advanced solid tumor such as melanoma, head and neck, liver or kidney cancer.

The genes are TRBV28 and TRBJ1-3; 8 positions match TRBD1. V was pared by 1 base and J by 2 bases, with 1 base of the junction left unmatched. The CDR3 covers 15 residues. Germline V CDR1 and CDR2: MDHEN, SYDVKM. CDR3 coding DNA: TGTGCCAGCAGTTTATTACAGGGGGCTGGAAACACCATATATTTT. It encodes CASSLLQGAGNTIYF. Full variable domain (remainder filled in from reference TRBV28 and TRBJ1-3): DVKVTQSSRYLVKRTGEKVFLECVQDMDHENMFWYRQDPGLGLRLIYFSYDVKMKEKGDIPEGYSVSREKKERFSLILESASTNQTSMYLCASSLLQGAGNTIYFGEGSWLTVV.

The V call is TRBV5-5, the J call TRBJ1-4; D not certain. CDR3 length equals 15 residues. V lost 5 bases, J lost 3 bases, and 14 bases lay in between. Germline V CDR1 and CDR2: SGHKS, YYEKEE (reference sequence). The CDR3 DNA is TGTGCCAGCAGGCCGGCCACGGATTCTAATGAAAAACTGTTTTTT. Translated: CASRPATDSNEKLFF. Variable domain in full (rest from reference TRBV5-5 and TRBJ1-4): DAGVTQSPTHLIKTRGQQVTLRCSPISGHKSVSWYQQVLGQGPQFIFQYYEKEERGRGNFPDRFSARQFPNYSSELNVNALLLGDSALYLCASRPATDSNEKLFFGSGTQLSVL.

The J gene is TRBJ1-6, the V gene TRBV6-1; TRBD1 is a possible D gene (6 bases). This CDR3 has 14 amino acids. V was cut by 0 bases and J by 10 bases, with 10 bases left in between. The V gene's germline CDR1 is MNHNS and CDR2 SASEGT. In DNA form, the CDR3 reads TGTGCCAGCAGTGAAGCAGGGGGGGTCTCACCCCTCCACTTT. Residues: CASSEAGGVSPLHF.

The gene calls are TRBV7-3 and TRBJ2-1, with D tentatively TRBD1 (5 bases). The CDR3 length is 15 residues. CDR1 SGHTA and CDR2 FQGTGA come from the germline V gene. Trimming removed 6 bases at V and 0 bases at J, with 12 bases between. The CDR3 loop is CASRATASSYNEQFF. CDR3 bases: TGTGCCAGCAGGGCGACAGCGAGCTCCTACAATGAGCAGTTCTTC.

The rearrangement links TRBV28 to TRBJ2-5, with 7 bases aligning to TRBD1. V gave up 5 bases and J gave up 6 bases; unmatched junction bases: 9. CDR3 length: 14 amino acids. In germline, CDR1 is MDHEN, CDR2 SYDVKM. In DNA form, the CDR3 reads TGTGCCAGCAGTCCACGTCGGGGACAGAAGACCCAGTACTTC. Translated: CASSPRRGQKTQYF.

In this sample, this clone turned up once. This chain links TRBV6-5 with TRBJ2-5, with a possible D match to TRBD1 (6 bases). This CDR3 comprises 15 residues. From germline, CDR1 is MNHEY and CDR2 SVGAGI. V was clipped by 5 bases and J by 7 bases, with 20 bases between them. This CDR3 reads CASSASGQTTGTQYF. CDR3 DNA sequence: TGTGCCAGCAGTGCCTCGGGACAAACAACTGGGACCCAGTACTTC.

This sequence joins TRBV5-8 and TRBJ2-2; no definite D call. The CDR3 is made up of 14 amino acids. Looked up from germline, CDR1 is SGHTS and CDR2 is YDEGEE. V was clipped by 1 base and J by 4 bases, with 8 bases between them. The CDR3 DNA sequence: TGTGCCAGCAGCTTGATCCTCTTCACCGGGGAGCTGTTTTTT. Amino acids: CASSLILFTGELFF. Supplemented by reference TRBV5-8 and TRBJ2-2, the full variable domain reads EAGVTQSPTHLIKTRGQQATLRCSPISGHTSVYWYQQALGLGLQFLLWYDEGEERNRGNFPPRFSGRQFPNYSSELNVNALELEDSALYLCASSLILFTGELFFGEGSRLTVL.

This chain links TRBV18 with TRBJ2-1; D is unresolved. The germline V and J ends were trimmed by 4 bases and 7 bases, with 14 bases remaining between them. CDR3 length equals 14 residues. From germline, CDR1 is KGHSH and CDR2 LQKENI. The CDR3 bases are TGTGCCAGCTCACTCCAGCAAACGCGAAATGAGCAGTTCTTC. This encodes CASSLQQTRNEQFF.

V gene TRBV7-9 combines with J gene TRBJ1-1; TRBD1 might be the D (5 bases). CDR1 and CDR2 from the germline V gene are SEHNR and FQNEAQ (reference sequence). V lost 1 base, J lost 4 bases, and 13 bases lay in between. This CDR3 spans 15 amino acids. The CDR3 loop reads CASSLGGRVITEAFF. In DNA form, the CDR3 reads TGTGCCAGCAGCTTAGGGGGCAGGGTAATCACTGAAGCTTTCTTT.

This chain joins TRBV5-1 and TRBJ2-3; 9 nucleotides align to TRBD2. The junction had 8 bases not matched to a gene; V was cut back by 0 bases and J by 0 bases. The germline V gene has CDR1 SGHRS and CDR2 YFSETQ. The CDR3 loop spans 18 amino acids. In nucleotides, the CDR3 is TGCGCCAGCAGCTTGGGGTTAGCGGGAGCGGCTAGCACAGATACGCAGTATTTT. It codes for CASSLGLAGAASTDTQYF. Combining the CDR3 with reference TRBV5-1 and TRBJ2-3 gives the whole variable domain KAGVTQTPRYLIKTRGQQVTLSCSPISGHRSVSWYQQTPGQGLQFLFEYFSETQRNKGNFPGRFSGRQFSNSRSEMNVSTLELGDSALYLCASSLGLAGAASTDTQYFGPGTRLTVL.

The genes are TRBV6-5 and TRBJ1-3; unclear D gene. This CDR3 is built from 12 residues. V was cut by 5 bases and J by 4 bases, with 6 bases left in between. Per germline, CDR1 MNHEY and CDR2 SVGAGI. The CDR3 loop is CASSAEGNTIYF. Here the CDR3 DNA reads TGTGCCAGCAGTGCCGAAGGAAACACCATATATTTT.

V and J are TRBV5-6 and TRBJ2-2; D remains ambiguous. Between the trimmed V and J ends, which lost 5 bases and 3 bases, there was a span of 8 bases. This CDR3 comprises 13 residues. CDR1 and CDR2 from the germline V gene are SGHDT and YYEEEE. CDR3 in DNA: TGTGCCAGCAGAATCGCGCACACCGGGGAGCTGTTTTTT. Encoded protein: CASRIAHTGELFF.

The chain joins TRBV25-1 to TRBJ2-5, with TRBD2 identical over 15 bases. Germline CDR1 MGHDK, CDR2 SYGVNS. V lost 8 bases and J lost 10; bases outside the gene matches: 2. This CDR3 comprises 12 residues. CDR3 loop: CASRTSGGVQYF. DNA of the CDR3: TGTGCCAGCCGGACTAGCGGGGGGGTCCAGTACTTC.

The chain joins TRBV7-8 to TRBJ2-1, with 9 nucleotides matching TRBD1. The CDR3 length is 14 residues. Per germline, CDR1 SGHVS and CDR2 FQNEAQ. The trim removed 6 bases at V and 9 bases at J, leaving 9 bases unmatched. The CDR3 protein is CASSWDRVNGEQFF. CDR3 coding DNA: TGTGCCAGCAGTTGGGACAGGGTAAACGGTGAGCAGTTCTTC.